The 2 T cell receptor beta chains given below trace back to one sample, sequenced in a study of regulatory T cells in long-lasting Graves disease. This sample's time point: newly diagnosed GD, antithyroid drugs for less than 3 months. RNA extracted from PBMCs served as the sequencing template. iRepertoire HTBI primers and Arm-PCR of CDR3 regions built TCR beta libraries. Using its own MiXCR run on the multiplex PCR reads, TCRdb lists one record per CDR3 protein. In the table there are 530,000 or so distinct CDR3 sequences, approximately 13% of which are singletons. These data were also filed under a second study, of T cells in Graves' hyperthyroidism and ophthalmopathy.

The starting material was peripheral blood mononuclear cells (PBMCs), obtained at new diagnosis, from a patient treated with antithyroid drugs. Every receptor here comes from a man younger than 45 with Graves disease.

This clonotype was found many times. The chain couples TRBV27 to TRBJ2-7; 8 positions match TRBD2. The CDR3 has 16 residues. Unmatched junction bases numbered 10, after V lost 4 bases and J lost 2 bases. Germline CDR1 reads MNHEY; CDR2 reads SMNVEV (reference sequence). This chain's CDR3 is CASSWIREGSTYEQYF. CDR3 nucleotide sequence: TGTGCCAGCAGTTGGATCCGGGAGGGGAGCACCTACGAGCAGTACTTC.

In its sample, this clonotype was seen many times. The CDR3: CSAKREFEQFF. CDR3 DNA: TGCAGTGCTAAGCGGGAGTTTGAGCAGTTCTTC. The chain recombines TRBV20-1 with TRBJ2-1; TRBD2 agrees at 8 bases. This CDR3 spans 11 amino acids. Trimming cost V 4 bases and J 9 bases; bases outside gene matches: 2. CDR1 and CDR2 (germline): DFQATT, SNEGSKA (reference sequence).